The 29 T cell receptor beta chains presented below share a single source sample, sequenced in a study of OX40 agonist ivuxolimab in advanced cancers. Repertoires were generated with immunoSEQ multiplex PCR, while TCRdb's copy carries only in-frame clones and drops some. This sample has roughly 45,000 clones, with roughly 81% found just once. The material sequenced was CD4+ or CD8+ T cells sorted from blood, taken in a trial of the OX40 agonist ivuxolimab. Every receptor here comes from an adult with an advanced solid tumor such as melanoma, head and neck, liver or kidney cancer.

J is TRBJ1-5 and V is TRBV6-1; a weak D match, TRBD1 (5 bases). Germline V CDR1 and CDR2: MNHNS, SASEGT. The length of the CDR3 is 17 residues. The V and J ends lost 1 base and 6 bases respectively, with 19 bases between them. The CDR3 DNA reads TGTGCCAGCAGTGAAGGGGGCGCGGGGTTGTCCATTCAGCCCCAGCATTTT. Protein: CASSEGGAGLSIQPQHF.

In its sample, this clone was seen a few times. The chain combines TRBV5-1 with TRBJ2-3, with 15 bases that match TRBD2. The CDR3 runs to 16 residues. Germline assignment: CDR1 SGHRS and CDR2 YFSETQ. Trimming at V came to 9 bases and at J to 0 bases, leaving 5 bases not matched to a gene. The CDR3 protein is CATRTSGRASTDTQYF. DNA of the CDR3: TGCGCCACTAGGACTAGCGGGAGGGCTAGCACAGATACGCAGTATTTT.

This clone has just one count. The V gene is TRBV5-1, the J gene TRBJ2-3; 11 positions match TRBD2. The CDR3 covers 18 residues. CDR1 is SGHRS, CDR2 YFSETQ, per germline. V gave up 0 bases and J gave up 3 bases; unmatched junction bases: 9. The CDR3 region has the DNA TGCGCCAGCAGCTTGGCTATTAGCGGGAGGGCCGAAACAGATACGCAGTATTTT. Translated: CASSLAISGRAETDTQYF.

CDR3 amino acids: CASSLSSGSLVRNEQFF. DNA for the CDR3: TGTGCCAGCAGCTTAAGTAGCGGGAGTCTGGTCAGAAATGAGCAGTTCTTC. This chain connects TRBV11-3 to TRBJ2-1; TRBD2 agrees at 9 bases. V shed 2 bases and J 7 bases; nucleotides not matched to a gene: 12. Germline loops: CDR1 SGHNT, CDR2 YENEEA. This CDR3 has 17 amino acids.

This clone is a singleton in its sample. V gene TRBV28 combines with J gene TRBJ1-5, with D unresolved. Per the germline V gene, CDR1 is MDHEN and CDR2 is SYDVKM. Trimming removed 7 bases from V and 5 bases from J, with 18 bases in between. The CDR3 extends over 15 amino acids. The CDR3 sequence: CASTWTSQGDQPQHF. The CDR3 bases are TGTGCCAGCACCTGGACTTCGCAAGGCGATCAGCCCCAGCATTTT.

The chain is built from TRBV5-1 and TRBJ2-4; D may be TRBD1 (6 bases). The germline gives CDR1 SGHRS, CDR2 YFSETQ. V gave up 4 bases and J gave up 0 bases, with 20 bases separating them. The CDR3 runs to 18 residues. The DNA of the CDR3 is TGCGCCAGCAGCGGGGGCGAACCTTGGGCAGTAGCCAAAAACATTCAGTACTTC. It encodes CASSGGEPWAVAKNIQYF.

This chain uses TRBV6-5 with TRBJ1-2; D is unresolved. Looked up from germline, CDR1 is MNHEY and CDR2 is SVGAGI. This CDR3 is 13 amino acids long. The V end was cut by 8 bases, the J end by 0 bases, with 10 bases between. Here the CDR3 reads CASSGGSNYGYTF. CDR3 sequence (DNA): TGTGCCAGCTCCGGCGGTTCTAACTATGGCTACACCTTC.

The chain uses TRBV18 and TRBJ2-1; 9 nucleotides agree with TRBD2. Trimming cost V 3 bases and J 7 bases; bases outside gene matches: 7. CDR3 length: 15 residues. CDR1 and CDR2 from the germline V gene are KGHSH and LQKENI. CDR3 in amino acids: CASSPVGLAGNEQFF. The CDR3 nucleotides are TGTGCCAGCTCACCGGTGGGCCTAGCGGGAAATGAGCAGTTCTTC. The entire variable domain, with the rest obtained from reference TRBV18 and TRBJ2-1, is as follows: NAGVMQNPRHLVRRRGQEARLRCSPMKGHSHVYWYRQLPEEGLKFMVYLQKENIIDESGMPKERFSAEFPKEGPSILRIQQVVRGDSAAYFCASSPVGLAGNEQFFGPGTRLTVL.

The rearrangement joins TRBV5-1 to TRBJ2-1; D is unresolved. In germline, CDR1 is SGHRS, CDR2 YFSETQ. Trimming removed 3 bases at V and 8 bases at J, with 9 bases between. CDR3 length equals 12 residues. The DNA for the CDR3 is TGCGCCAGCAGCTGGAGAATGGATGAGCAGTTCTTC. Its translation: CASSWRMDEQFF.

This clone came up a few times. The CDR3 loop reads CASSPGLAGGGDTQYF. In DNA, the CDR3 is TGTGCCAGCAGCCCGGGACTAGCGGGAGGTGGAGATACGCAGTATTTT. The rearrangement links TRBV5-8 to TRBJ2-3, with 15 nucleotides matching TRBD2. J gave up 5 bases and V 4 bases, and 5 bases lay outside the gene matches. There are 16 residues in the CDR3. Germline V gene lookup returns CDR1 SGHTS and CDR2 YDEGEE.

The chain couples TRBV7-2 to TRBJ1-1; no clear D gene. Trimming stripped 6 bases from V and 0 bases from J, with 11 bases between. This CDR3 region has 14 residues. The germline gives CDR1 SGHTA, CDR2 FQGNSA. The CDR3 spells CASSWAYMNTEAFF. CDR3 bases: TGTGCCAGCAGTTGGGCGTACATGAACACTGAAGCTTTCTTT.

The chain employs TRBV2 and TRBJ1-3; D is unclear. Germline CDR1 SNHLY, CDR2 FYNNEI. The CDR3 covers 12 residues. Trimming took 8 bases from V and 0 from J, leaving 5 bases between them. The CDR3 DNA reads TGTGCCAGCGCAGGCTCTGGAAACACCATATATTTT. Protein product: CASAGSGNTIYF.

The V gene is TRBV10-2, the J gene TRBJ2-1; a possible D gene is TRBD2 (5 bases). CDR1 and CDR2 from the germline V gene are WSHSY and SAAADI. V shed 3 bases and J shed 10 bases, with 7 bases lying between them. This CDR3 comprises 11 residues. The CDR3 nucleotides read TGCGCCAGCAGTGACGGGGTGGAGCAGTTCTTC. Protein product: CASSDGVEQFF.

The gene calls are TRBV7-8 and TRBJ2-1; 7 nucleotides align to TRBD1. V lost 7 bases, J lost 4 bases, and 1 base stayed unmatched. Germline V gene lookup returns CDR1 SGHVS and CDR2 FQNEAQ. This CDR3 region has 12 residues. CDR3: CASTRGYNEQFF. CDR3 nucleotide sequence: TGTGCCAGCACCAGGGGGTACAATGAGCAGTTCTTC.

This sequence joins TRBV19 and TRBJ2-2, with a possible D match to TRBD2 (6 bases). This CDR3 comprises 16 residues. The germline CDR1 and CDR2 sequences are LNHDA and SQIVND (reference sequence). The ends were cut back, 8 bases at V and 4 bases at J, with 20 bases in the middle. The CDR3 sequence: CASGPHRDSGTGELFF. The CDR3 nucleotides are TGTGCCAGTGGGCCTCACCGGGATAGCGGCACCGGGGAGCTGTTTTTT.

The genes are TRBV2 and TRBJ1-2; 11 nucleotides agree with TRBD1. CDR1 and CDR2 (germline): SNHLY, FYNNEI. Trimming cost V 6 bases and J 4 bases; bases outside gene matches: 4. This CDR3 contains 14 residues. CDR3 bases: TGTGCCAGCAGGGGGACAGGGGGACTCTATGGCTACACCTTC. Residues: CASRGTGGLYGYTF.

CDR3 sequence reads: CAQKRNTEAFF. The CDR3 region has the DNA TGTGCCCAGAAGAGGAACACTGAAGCTTTCTTT. V usage is TRBV30 and J usage is TRBJ1-1; D remains ambiguous. Trimming took 8 bases from V and 1 from J, leaving 8 bases between them. Germline CDR1 and CDR2: GTSNPN and SVGIG (reference sequence). This CDR3 is built from 11 residues.

This chain connects TRBV5-1 to TRBJ2-5, with 14 bases that match TRBD2. Looked up from germline, CDR1 is SGHRS and CDR2 is YFSETQ. The CDR3 is 18 residues long. V was pared by 0 bases and J by 7 bases, with 11 bases of the junction left unmatched. Here the CDR3 reads CASSLAGTSGSWAGTQYF. CDR3 DNA sequence: TGCGCCAGCAGCTTGGCCGGGACTAGCGGGAGCTGGGCTGGGACCCAGTACTTC.

The rearrangement joins TRBV11-3 to TRBJ1-2; D not certain. Germline values: CDR1 SGHNT, CDR2 YENEEA. Deletions cut 2 bases from V and 8 bases from J, with 18 bases between. The CDR3 is made up of 15 amino acids. The CDR3 sequence is CASSLTGEGLGGYTF. For the CDR3, the DNA is TGTGCCAGCAGCTTAACGGGAGAGGGATTAGGCGGCTACACCTTC.

This CDR3 reads CASSYSRGHGQPQHF. In DNA, the CDR3 is TGTGCCAGCAGTTACTCGCGGGGTCATGGGCAGCCCCAGCATTTT. The rearrangement joins TRBV6-5 to TRBJ1-5; no definite D call. Germline values: CDR1 MNHEY, CDR2 SVGAGI. The V gene lost 0 bases and the J gene lost 7 bases, with 13 bases spanning the gap. The CDR3 is 15 amino acids.

The V call is TRBV12-5, the J call TRBJ2-1, with 12 bases lining up with TRBD2. The germline CDR1 and CDR2 sequences are LGHNT and FRNRAP. The length of the CDR3 is 16 residues. V shed 1 base, J shed 7 bases, and the junction held 5 bases outside the gene matches. CDR3 sequence: CASGLGLAGVANEQFF. CDR3 coding DNA: TGTGCTAGTGGTTTGGGACTAGCGGGAGTAGCAAATGAGCAGTTCTTC.

V gene TRBV7-9 combines with J gene TRBJ1-5; 9 bases align to TRBD1. Per germline, CDR1 SEHNR and CDR2 FQNEAQ (reference sequence). Losses at the gene ends were 3 bases for V and 3 bases for J; bases not matched to a gene: 12. CDR3 length: 18 amino acids. The CDR3 DNA is TGTGCCAGCAGCTTGGGACAGGGTGGGGTGAGTTACAATCAGCCCCAGCATTTT. As protein: CASSLGQGGVSYNQPQHF.

This chain connects TRBV5-5 to TRBJ2-7; D tentatively fits TRBD1 or TRBD2 (6 bases each). CDR1 is SGHKS, CDR2 YYEKEE, per germline (reference sequence). This CDR3 region has 15 residues. The V end lost 0 bases, the J end lost 4 bases, and 14 bases lay between the germline ends. The CDR3 sequence: CASSLGQGTQYEQYF. Here the CDR3 DNA reads TGTGCCAGCAGCTTGGGCCAGGGGACTCAGTACGAGCAGTACTTC.

The J gene is TRBJ2-5, the V gene TRBV14; 7 bases line up with TRBD1. This CDR3 has 13 amino acids. V gave up 5 bases and J gave up 5 bases; unmatched junction bases: 5. Per the germline V gene, CDR1 is SGHDN and CDR2 is FVKESK. The CDR3 region is CASSDRVWETQYF. DNA for the CDR3: TGTGCCAGCAGCGACAGGGTTTGGGAGACCCAGTACTTC.

The chain couples TRBV27 to TRBJ2-7, with 7 nucleotides matching TRBD2. CDR1 is MNHEY, CDR2 SMNVEV, per germline (reference sequence). The CDR3 contains 13 residues. V gave up 2 bases and J gave up 9 bases; unmatched junction bases: 7. In DNA, the CDR3 is TGTGCCAGCAGTTTAGAAGCGGGGTTTGGGCAGTACTTC. Its protein product is CASSLEAGFGQYF.

The V and J genes are TRBV12-5 and TRBJ2-5; D is unresolved. Germline loops: CDR1 LGHNT, CDR2 FRNRAP. Between the trimmed V and J ends, which lost 2 bases and 3 bases, there was a span of 1 base. This CDR3 is built from 11 residues. The CDR3 DNA sequence: TGTGCTAGTGGTTTGAAAGAGACCCAGTACTTC. This codes for CASGLKETQYF.

This clone was seen only a few times. The rearrangement joins TRBV4-3 to TRBJ1-3; possibly TRBD1 for D (6 bases). Germline V gene sequence: CDR1 LGHNA, CDR2 YSLEER. CDR3 length: 15 amino acids. V was cut by 4 bases and J by 4 bases, with 14 bases left in between. The CDR3 coding sequence is TGCGCCAGCAGCCCGGGACACGCCGAAGGAAACACCATATATTTT. Translation: CASSPGHAEGNTIYF.

The chain links TRBV9 to TRBJ2-5; 9 bases are a match to TRBD2. This CDR3 spans 17 amino acids. V trimming: 0 bases; J trimming: 4 bases; junction bases outside the gene matches: 10. Germline CDR1 reads SGDLS; CDR2 reads YYNGEE. The CDR3, as DNA: TGTGCCAGCAGCGTAGGGGCTAGCGGGACGGAGGTAGAGACCCAGTACTTC. Its translation is CASSVGASGTEVETQYF.

The chain links TRBV2 to TRBJ2-5, with 12 bases aligning to TRBD2. The J segment lost 4 bases and the V segment lost 8 bases, leaving 11 bases of the junction unmatched. The CDR3 is 16 amino acids. Germline assignment: CDR1 SNHLY and CDR2 FYNNEI. The CDR3 region is CASGGKTSGRPETQYF. DNA for the CDR3: TGTGCCAGCGGGGGTAAGACTAGCGGGAGACCAGAGACCCAGTACTTC. The complete variable domain, with remaining parts taken from reference TRBV2 and TRBJ2-5, reads EPEVTQTPSHQVTQMGQEVILRCVPISNHLYFYWYRQILGQKVEFLVSFYNNEISEKSEIFDDQFSVERPDGSNFTLKIRSTKLEDSAMYFCASGGKTSGRPETQYFGPGTRLLVL.